One sample yielded the 5 T cell receptor beta chains listed below, sequenced in a study of shared clonotypes between healthy human individuals. Assay: immunoSEQ multiplex PCR; the TCRdb copy retains only in-frame clones and omits some. The data hold 400,000 to 500,000 clones, with 76% observed a single time. Sequencing was carried out using PBMCs. These receptor sequences come from a woman aged 40-49 years in good health. Some clones in this sample may be carry-over from other donors' samples.

For this clone: A read error is the likely source, as a far larger clone sits one nucleotide away. The J gene is TRBJ1-2, the V gene TRBV5-1; D possibly corresponds to TRBD1 (5 bases). From germline, CDR1 is SGHRS and CDR2 YFSETQ. The V end lost 4 bases, the J end lost 8 bases, and 18 bases lay between the germline ends. The CDR3 contains 14 residues. In nucleotides, the CDR3 is TGCGCCAGCAGCATGGACGCGGGGGACGAAGGCTACACCTTC. Protein product: CASSMDAGDEGYTF.

This chain uses TRBV28 with TRBJ2-7; 7 bases are a match to TRBD1. The V segment lost 5 bases and the J segment 3 bases; nucleotides outside the gene matches: 7. This CDR3 region has 14 residues. The germline V gene has CDR1 MDHEN and CDR2 SYDVKM. The chain's CDR3 is CASSTHDRDYEQYF. As DNA, the CDR3 is TGTGCCAGCAGTACCCATGACAGGGACTACGAGCAGTACTTC.

Concerning this clone itself: A read error may explain this, as a much larger clone is one base away. This sequence joins TRBV6-1 and TRBJ2-1; D unclear. The V and J ends lost 6 bases and 5 bases respectively, with 8 bases between them. Germline V gene data show CDR1 as MNHNS and CDR2 as SASEGT. The CDR3 runs to 12 residues. The chain's CDR3 is CASRYWNNEQFF. The CDR3 DNA reads TGTGCCAGCAGGTATTGGAACAATGAGCAGTTCTTC.

This chain joins TRBV18 and TRBJ2-2; 8 bases are shared with TRBD1. The CDR3 totals 14 residues. Germline trimming cut 3 bases from V and 7 bases from J; bases unmatched to any gene: 4. CDR1 is KGHSH, CDR2 LQKENI, per germline. The DNA for the CDR3 is TGTGCCAGCTCACCGGGACAGGCAAACGGGGAGCTGTTTTTT. As protein: CASSPGQANGELFF.

The chain couples TRBV7-9 to TRBJ2-5; D not resolved. CDR1 and CDR2 from the germline V gene are SEHNR and FQNEAQ (reference sequence). This CDR3 has 13 amino acids. The V gene lost 2 bases and the J gene lost 4 bases, with 8 bases spanning the gap. The CDR3 sequence is CASSLMGGETQYF. In DNA form, the CDR3 reads TGTGCCAGCAGCTTAATGGGTGGAGAGACCCAGTACTTC.